This TCR beta chain appears in the sequencing data of a study of cytomegalovirus exposure and HLA in healthy donors. V was clipped by 1 base and J by 4 bases; unmatched bases: 6. The CDR3 runs 15 residues. Germline loops: CDR1 MGHDK, CDR2 SYGVNS. The PCR ran on 60 Vbeta and 13 Jbeta primers. The assay was immunoSEQ multiplex PCR, and TCRdb's table has in-frame clones only and misses some. The sample includes about 200,000 clones, 60% to 80% seen only once; the top ten take nearly 3%. This rearrangement joins TRBV25-1 to TRBJ2-5; 7 bases agree with TRBD1. Sequencing was carried out using PBMCs. The sequence derives from a woman aged 25 to 39 in good health and CMV-seronegative. The DNA for the CDR3 is TGTGCCAGCAGTGAATGGGAGACAGGGAGAGAGACCCAGTACTTC. Translated: CASSEWETGRETQYF. Combining the CDR3 with reference TRBV25-1 and TRBJ2-5 gives the whole variable domain EADIYQTPRYLVIGTGKKITLECSQTMGHDKMYWYQQDPGMELHLIHYSYGVNSTEKGDLSSESTVSRIRTEHFPLTLESARPSHTSQYLCASSEWETGRETQYFGPGTRLLVL.